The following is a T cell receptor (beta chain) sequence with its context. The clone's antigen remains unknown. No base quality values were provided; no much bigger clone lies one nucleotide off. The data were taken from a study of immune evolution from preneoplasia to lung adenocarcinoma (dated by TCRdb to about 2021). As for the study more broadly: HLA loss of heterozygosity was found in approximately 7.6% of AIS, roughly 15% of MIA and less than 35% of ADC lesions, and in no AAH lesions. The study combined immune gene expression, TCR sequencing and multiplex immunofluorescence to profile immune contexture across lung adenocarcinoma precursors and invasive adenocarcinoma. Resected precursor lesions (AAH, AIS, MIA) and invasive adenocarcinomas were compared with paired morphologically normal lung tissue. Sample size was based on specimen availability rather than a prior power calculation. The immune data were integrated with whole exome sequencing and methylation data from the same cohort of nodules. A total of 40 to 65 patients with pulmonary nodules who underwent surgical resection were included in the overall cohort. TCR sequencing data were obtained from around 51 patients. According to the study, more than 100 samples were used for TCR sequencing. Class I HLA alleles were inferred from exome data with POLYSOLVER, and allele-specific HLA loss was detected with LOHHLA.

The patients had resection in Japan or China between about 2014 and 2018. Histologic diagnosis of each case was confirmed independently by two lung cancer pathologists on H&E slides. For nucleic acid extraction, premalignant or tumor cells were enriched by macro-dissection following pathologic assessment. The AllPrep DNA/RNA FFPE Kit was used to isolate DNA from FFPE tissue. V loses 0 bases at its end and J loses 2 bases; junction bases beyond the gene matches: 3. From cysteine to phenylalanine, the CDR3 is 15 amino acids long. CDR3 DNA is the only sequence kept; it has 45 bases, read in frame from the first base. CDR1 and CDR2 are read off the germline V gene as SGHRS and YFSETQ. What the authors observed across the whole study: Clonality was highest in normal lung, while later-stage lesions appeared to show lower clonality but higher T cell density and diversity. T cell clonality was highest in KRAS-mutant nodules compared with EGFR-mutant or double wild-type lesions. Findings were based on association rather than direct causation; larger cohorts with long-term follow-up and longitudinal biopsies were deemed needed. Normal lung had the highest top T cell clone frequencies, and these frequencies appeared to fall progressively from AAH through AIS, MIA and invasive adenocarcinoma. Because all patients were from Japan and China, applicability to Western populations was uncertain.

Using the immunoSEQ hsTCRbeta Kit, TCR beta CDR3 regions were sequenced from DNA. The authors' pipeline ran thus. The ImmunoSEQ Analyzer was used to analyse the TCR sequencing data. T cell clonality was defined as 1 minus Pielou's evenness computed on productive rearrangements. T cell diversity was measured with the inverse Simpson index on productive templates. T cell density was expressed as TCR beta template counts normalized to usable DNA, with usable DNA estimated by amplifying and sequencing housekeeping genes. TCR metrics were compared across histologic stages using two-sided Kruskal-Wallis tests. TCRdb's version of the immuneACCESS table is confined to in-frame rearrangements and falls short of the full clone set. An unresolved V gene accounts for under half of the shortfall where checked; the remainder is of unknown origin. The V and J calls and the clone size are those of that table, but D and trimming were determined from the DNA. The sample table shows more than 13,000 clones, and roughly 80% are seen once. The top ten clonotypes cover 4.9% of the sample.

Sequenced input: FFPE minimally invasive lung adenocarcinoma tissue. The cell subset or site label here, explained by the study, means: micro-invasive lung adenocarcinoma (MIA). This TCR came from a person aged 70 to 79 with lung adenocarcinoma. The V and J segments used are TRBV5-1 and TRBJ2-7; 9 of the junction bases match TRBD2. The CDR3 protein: CASSLEASGTYEQYF. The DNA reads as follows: TGCGCCAGCAGCTTGGAGGCTAGCGGGACCTACGAGCAGTACTTC. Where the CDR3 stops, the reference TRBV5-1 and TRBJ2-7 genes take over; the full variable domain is KAGVTQTPRYLIKTRGQQVTLSCSPISGHRSVSWYQQTPGQGLQFLFEYFSETQRNKGNFPGRFSGRQFSNSRSEMNVSTLELGDSALYLCASSLEASGTYEQYFGPGTRLTVT.